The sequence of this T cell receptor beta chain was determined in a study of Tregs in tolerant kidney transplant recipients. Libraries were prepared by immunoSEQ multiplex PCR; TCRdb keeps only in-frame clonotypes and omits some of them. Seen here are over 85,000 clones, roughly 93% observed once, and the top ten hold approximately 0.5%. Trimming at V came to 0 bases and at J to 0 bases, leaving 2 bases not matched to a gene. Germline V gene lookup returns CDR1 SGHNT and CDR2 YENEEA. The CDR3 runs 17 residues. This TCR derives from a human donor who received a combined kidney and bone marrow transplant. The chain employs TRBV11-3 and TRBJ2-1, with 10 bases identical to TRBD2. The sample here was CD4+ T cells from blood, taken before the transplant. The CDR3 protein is CASSLDERGGSYNEQFF. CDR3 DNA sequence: TGTGCCAGCAGCTTAGATGAGCGGGGGGGCTCCTACAATGAGCAGTTCTTC. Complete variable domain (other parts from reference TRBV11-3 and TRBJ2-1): EAGVVQSPRYKIIEKKQPVAFWCNPISGHNTLYWYLQNLGQGPELLIRYENEEAVDDSQLPKDRFSAERLKGVDSTLKIQPAELGDSAVYLCASSLDERGGSYNEQFFGPGTRLTVL.